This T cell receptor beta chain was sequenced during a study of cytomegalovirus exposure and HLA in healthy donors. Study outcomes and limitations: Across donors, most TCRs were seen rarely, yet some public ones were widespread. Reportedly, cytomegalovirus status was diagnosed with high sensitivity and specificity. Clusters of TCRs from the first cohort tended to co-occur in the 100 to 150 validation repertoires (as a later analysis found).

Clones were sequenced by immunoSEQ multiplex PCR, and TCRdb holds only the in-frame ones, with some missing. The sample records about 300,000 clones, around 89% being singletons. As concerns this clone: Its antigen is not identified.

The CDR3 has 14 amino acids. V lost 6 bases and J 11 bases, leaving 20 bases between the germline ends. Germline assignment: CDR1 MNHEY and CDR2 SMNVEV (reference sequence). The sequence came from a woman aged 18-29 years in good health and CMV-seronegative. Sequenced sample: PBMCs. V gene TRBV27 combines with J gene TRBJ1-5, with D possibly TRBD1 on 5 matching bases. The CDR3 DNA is TGTGCCAGCAGCGCCGACCCGGGGGGGAGGACCCAGCATTTT. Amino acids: CASSADPGGRTQHF.